This is a list of T cell receptor beta chains from one sample in a study of T cells after yellow fever vaccination. MiXCR, applied by TCRdb to the 5' RACE reads, yields one record per CDR3 protein. Among some 120,000 distinct CDR3 sequences listed, approximately 8.4% were seen once. The sample here was CD8+ T cells sorted from PBMCs, taken 45 days after the yellow fever booster vaccination. The receptors were sampled from a man younger than 45 who received the YFV17D yellow fever vaccine. The CDR3 runs from the conserved cysteine through the conserved F or W.

>TRBV28
CASSFNDEQFF
>TRBV6-2/TRBV6-3
CASIHGGNTEAFF
>TRBV2
CASSDARNPYEQYF
>TRBV4-3
CASSQRDRVERGANVLTF
>TRBV12-3/TRBV12-4
CASSTPRLNTEAFF
>TRBV6-2/TRBV6-3
CASGDETDLEAFF
>TRBV19
CASSIKSGPYNEQFF
>TRBV27
CASSLFSDQPQHF
>TRBV7-8
CAISLGLLEQYF
>TRBV5-1
CASSPGMGPDTQYF
>TRBV15
CATSRAGASHEQYF
>TRBV20-1
CSARDMGQHYGYTF
>TRBV9
CASSVVPGELFF
>TRBV7-9
CASSLGAATNYGYTF
>TRBV2
CATPSGRGTGELFF
>TRBV12-3/TRBV12-4
CASSPGSLEQYF
>TRBV29-1
CSVEIGPGEAFF
>TRBV7-3
CASSSMGGGELFF
>TRBV2
CASSPRLREAHYNEQFF
>TRBV6-5
CASSYSTGEWYEQYF
>TRBV7-8
CASSLHTSQNEQFF
>TRBV5-5
CASSYSGGTEAFF
>TRBV7-9
CASSSQGTGNTEAFF
>TRBV15
CATSLLRGNEQYF
>TRBV9
CASSVAGGPNQPQHF
>TRBV4-2
CASSQDRDSGSSETQYF
>TRBV5-6
CASSATVSNEQFF
>TRBV5-5
CASSLDLPQGEKLFF
>TRBV20-1
CSATGAQDYGYTF
>TRBV5-6
CASSLLAGGPDEQFF
>TRBV29-1
CSVPGTGGAPSSGANVLTF
>TRBV20-1
CSAPGLNIETQYF
>TRBV12-3/TRBV12-4
CASSSSLTSGGYNEQFF
>TRBV11-3
CASSLVGGDSNQPQHF
>TRBV3-1
CAFSFGTPGQGAPLELFF
>TRBV7-2
CASSWSLGATAYQQYF
>TRBV11-2
CASSLVTETQYF
>TRBV20-1
CSANTPDRGEGEQFF
>TRBV4-2
CASSQEGPYEQYF
>TRBV29-1
CSVELGGGTDTQYF
>TRBV7-9
CASSLLLAQTYNEQFF
>TRBV25-1
CASFWIDTQYF
>TRBV14
CASSQETGGWNEQYF
>TRBV27
CASSFLNEQFF
>TRBV29-1
CSVNFGNEQFF
>TRBV9
CASSDSGLAEYNEQFF
>TRBV9
CASGEHSGVMWEQFF
>TRBV6-5
CASSYYLPSGRNSYEQYF
>TRBV6-1
CASSGDSPEQYF
>TRBV20-1
CSAEPGTGSYEQYF